This TCR beta chain was sequenced for a study of Ad26.COV2.S vaccination and SARS-CoV-2 variants. Study results and limitations: Those who received vaccine or placebo ended up with similar non-spike TCR breadth.

The treatment is: roughly 18 received Ad26.COV2.S at low or high dose, single or two shots; five or six received placebo; per-sample allocation not given. Day 63 after the first injection of vaccine or placebo was the sampling time. As to this clone: What it recognizes is unknown.

The CDR3 totals 16 residues. Trimming removed 4 bases from V and 1 base from J; junction bases left unmatched: 6. Germline loops: CDR1 LGHDT, CDR2 YNNKEL (reference sequence). Some clones are missing from TCRdb's copy, which holds only in-frame ones; the method was immunoSEQ multiplex PCR. Of roughly 700,000 clones in the sample, 80% to 90% were seen once. Sample: peripheral blood, taken in a trial of Ad26.COV2.S vaccine versus placebo. This TCR derives from a person between 18 and 65 years old who received the Ad26.COV2.S COVID-19 vaccine or a placebo. The chain links TRBV3-1 (or the pseudogene TRBV3-2) to TRBJ2-7; 11 positions match TRBD2. CDR3 residues: CASSPYLAGGSYEQYF. CDR3 bases: TGTGCCAGCAGCCCGTATTTAGCGGGAGGGTCCTACGAGCAGTACTTC.